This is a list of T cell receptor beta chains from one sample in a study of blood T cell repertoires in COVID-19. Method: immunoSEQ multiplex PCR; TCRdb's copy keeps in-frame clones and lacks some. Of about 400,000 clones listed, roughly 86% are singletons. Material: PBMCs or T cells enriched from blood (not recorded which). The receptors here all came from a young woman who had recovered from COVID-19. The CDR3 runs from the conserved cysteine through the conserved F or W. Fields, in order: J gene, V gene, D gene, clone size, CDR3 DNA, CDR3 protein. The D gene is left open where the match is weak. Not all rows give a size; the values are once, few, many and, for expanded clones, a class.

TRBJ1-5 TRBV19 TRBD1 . TGTGCCAGTAGTATCCCCGAGCGGACAGGAGAGCAGCCCCAGCATTTT CASSIPERTGEQPQHF
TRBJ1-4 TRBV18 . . TGTGCCAGCTCACCGATACAGGGTACGGGTGAAAAACTGTTTTTT CASSPIQGTGEKLFF
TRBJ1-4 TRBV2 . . TGTGCCAGCAGCCCACCCAGGGTGCGGAACGAAAAACTGTTTTTT CASSPPRVRNEKLFF
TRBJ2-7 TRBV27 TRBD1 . TGTGCCAGCAGTTTATTGGGGACAGGGAGGGCCGGGCAGTACTTC CASSLLGTGRAGQYF
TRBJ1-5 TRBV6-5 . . TGTGCCAGCAGGAGCGAGCCGACGGGAGCGGGGCCCCAGCATTTT CASRSEPTGAGPQHF
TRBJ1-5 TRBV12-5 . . TGTGCTAGTGCCCCCTCATCCAGGGCGTCAATTCTGGCCCAGCATTTT CASAPSSRASILAQHF
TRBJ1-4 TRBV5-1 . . TGCGCCAGCAGCTTGGTCGGGGTAAAGGGAGAAAAACTGTTTTTT CASSLVGVKGEKLFF
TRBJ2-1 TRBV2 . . TGTGCCAGCCAGAAACAGGGAAACTCCTACAATGAGCAGTTCTTC CASQKQGNSYNEQFF
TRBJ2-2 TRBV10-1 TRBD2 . TGCGCCAGCAGTGGTGGTGCTAGCGGGATAAGGGACACCGGGGAGCTGTTTTTT CASSGGASGIRDTGELFF
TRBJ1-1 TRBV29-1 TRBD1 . TGCAGCGTTTACCGGGACAGGCGGACTGAAGCTTTCTTT CSVYRDRRTEAFF
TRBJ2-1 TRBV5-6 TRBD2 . TGTGCCAGCAGCTCCTTAGCGGGAGTTGGCTACAATGAGCAGTTCTTC CASSSLAGVGYNEQFF
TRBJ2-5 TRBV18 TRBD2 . TGTGCCAGCTTTAAGACTAGCGGGAGGAGAGGAGGAGAGACCCAGTACTTC CASFKTSGRRGGETQYF
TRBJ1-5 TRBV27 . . TGTGCCAGCCAGGGGCTCAATCAGCCCCAGCATTTT CASQGLNQPQHF
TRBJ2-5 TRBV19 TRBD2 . TGTGCCAGTAGTAGACTAGCAGGTCGATCCGGGGAGACCCAGTACTTC CASSRLAGRSGETQYF
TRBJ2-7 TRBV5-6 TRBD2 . TGTGCCAGCAGCTTGGGACTAGCTATCAGCTACGAGCAGTACTTC CASSLGLAISYEQYF
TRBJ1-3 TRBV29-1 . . TGCAGCGGACATCGTGGAAACACCATATATTTT CSGHRGNTIYF
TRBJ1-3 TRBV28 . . TGTGCCAGCAGCAACAGGGCTAGCTCTGGAAACACCATATATTTT CASSNRASSGNTIYF
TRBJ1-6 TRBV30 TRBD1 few TGTGCCTGGAGGACAGGGTGGGACAATTCACCCCTCCACTTT CAWRTGWDNSPLHF
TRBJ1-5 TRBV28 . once TGTGCCAGCAGAAGCTCGACAGGAGGAAATCAGCCCCAGCATTTT CASRSSTGGNQPQHF
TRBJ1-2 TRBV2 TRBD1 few TGTGCCAGCAGCCGGACAGGGGTATCCTATGGCTACACCTTC CASSRTGVSYGYTF
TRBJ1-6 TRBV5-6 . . TGTGCCAGCAGCTTGGGTATATCCATCGGTAATTCACCCCTCCACTTT CASSLGISIGNSPLHF
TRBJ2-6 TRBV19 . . TGTGCCAGTAGCAATGACGGTCAGGCTACCTCTGGGGCCAACGTCCTGACTTTC CASSNDGQATSGANVLTF
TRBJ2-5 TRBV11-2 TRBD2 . TGTGCCAGCAGCCTGGGACAGACTAGCGGGAAAGAAACCCAGTACTTC CASSLGQTSGKETQYF
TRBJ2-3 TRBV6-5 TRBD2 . TGTGCCAGCAGACTAGCGACTAGCACAGATACGCAGTATTTT CASRLATSTDTQYF
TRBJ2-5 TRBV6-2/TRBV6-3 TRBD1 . TGTGCCAGCAGTTACTGGGGACAGGGCTTGTACTTC CASSYWGQGLYF
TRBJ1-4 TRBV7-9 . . TGTGCCAGCAGCTTCTTGGGAGGCACTAATGAAAAACTGTTTTTT CASSFLGGTNEKLFF
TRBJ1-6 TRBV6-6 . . TGTGCCAGCACTTTACAGGCGAATAATTCGCCCCTCCACTTT CASTLQANNSPLHF
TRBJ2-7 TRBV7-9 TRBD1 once TGTGCCAGCAGCTTTGGGACAGGGTTCGAGCAGTACTTC CASSFGTGFEQYF
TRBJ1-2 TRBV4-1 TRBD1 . TGCGCCAGCAGCCAAGAGGCTTCCGGGACAGGGCATTGGGGCTACACCTTC CASSQEASGTGHWGYTF
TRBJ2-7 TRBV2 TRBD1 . TGTGCCAGCGTCCAGGACAGGGGCCACGAGCAGTACTTC CASVQDRGHEQYF
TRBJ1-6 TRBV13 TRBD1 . TGTGCCAGCAGCCGGACAGGGGGCAACTCACCCCTCCACTTT CASSRTGGNSPLHF
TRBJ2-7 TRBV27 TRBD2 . TGTGCCAGCAGTTCCGCGGGAGGAAAAGCCTACGAGCAGTACTTC CASSSAGGKAYEQYF
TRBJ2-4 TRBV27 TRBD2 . TGTGCCAGCAGTCCGCGCCTTCTAGCGGGAGGGGGCCACATTCAGTACTTC CASSPRLLAGGGHIQYF
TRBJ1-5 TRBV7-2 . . TGTGCCAGCAGCTTATTAGTTGGGGGCGGGTCCGGCAATCAGCCCCAGCATTTT CASSLLVGGGSGNQPQHF
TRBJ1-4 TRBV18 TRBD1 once TGTGCCAGCTCACCACTACCGACAGGGTCTGAAAAACTGTTTTTT CASSPLPTGSEKLFF
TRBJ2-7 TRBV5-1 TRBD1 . TGCGCCAGCAGCGAAGGACAGGACCCCTACGAGCAGTACTTC CASSEGQDPYEQYF
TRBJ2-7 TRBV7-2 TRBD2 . TGTGCCAGCAGCGCGGGACTAGCGGGAACAGGTTCCTACGAGCAGTACTTC CASSAGLAGTGSYEQYF
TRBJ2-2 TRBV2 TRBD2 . TGTGCCAGCAGTGAACCTCGCGGTAGCGGGAGACCTAACACCGGGGAGCTGTTTTTT CASSEPRGSGRPNTGELFF
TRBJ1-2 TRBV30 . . TGTGCCTGGAAGGACACCCCCGGGACTGGGATCTATGGCTACACCTTC CAWKDTPGTGIYGYTF
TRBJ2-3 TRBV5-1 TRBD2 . TGCGCCAGCAGCTTGGCCTCGAGCGGGAGGCCAGATACGCAGTATTTT CASSLASSGRPDTQYF
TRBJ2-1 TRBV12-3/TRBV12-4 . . TGTGCCAGCAGTTTAAGGCAGGGCAATGAGCAGTTCTTC CASSLRQGNEQFF
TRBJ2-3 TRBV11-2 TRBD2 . TGTGCCAGCAGCTTAGCGGGACTAATTGTTGGGACAGATACGCAGTATTTT CASSLAGLIVGTDTQYF
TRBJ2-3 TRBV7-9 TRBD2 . TGTGCCAGCAGCCCAGCGTCTAGCGGGGGTGATACGCAGTATTTT CASSPASSGGDTQYF
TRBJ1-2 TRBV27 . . TGTGCCAGCAGTCCCAGTTTCCGGGGGGGGCTTCACTACTATCGAGGCTACACCTTC CASSPSFRGGLHYYRGYTF
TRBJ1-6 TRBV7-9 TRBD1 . TGTGCCAGCAGCCCGACAGGGAACAATTCACCCCTCCACTTT CASSPTGNNSPLHF
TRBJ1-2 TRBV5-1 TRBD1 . TGCGCCAGCGTAGAAGATGACAGGGGACATGGCTACACCTTC CASVEDDRGHGYTF
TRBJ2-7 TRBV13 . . TGTGCCAGCAGCTTACAGGGGACCTACGAGCAGTACTTC CASSLQGTYEQYF
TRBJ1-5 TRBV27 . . TGTGCCAGCAGTTTAAGGAGGAATAGCAATCAGCCCCAGCATTTT CASSLRRNSNQPQHF
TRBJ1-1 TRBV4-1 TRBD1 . TGCGCCAGCAGCCACCCAGGGACAGGGGACGCAGCTTTCTTT CASSHPGTGDAAFF
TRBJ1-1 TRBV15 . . TGTGCCACCAGCATTAGGAGGAGCACTGAAGCTTTCTTT CATSIRRSTEAFF
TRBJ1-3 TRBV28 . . TGTGCCAGCAGTTCGCAGGGGTCAGGAAACACCATATATTTT CASSSQGSGNTIYF
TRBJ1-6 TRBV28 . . TGTGCCAGCAGTTTATCTGGGACACGGAAAGGGCGGTCAAATAATTCACCCCTCCACTTT CASSLSGTRKGRSNNSPLHF
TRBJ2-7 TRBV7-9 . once TGTGCCAGCAGCTTAGTAGGAAGGCAGGCCTCCTACGAGCAGTACTTC CASSLVGRQASYEQYF